This record looks at one TCR beta chain sequence and its context. Per the authors' pipeline: Amplification of reference gene primers was used by the study to estimate nucleated cell counts. Produced via immunoSEQ multiplex PCR; TCRdb's table is partial and in-frame only. The D gene and trimming were derived from the DNA, and the V and J assignments and clone size from that table. The data hold fewer than 200,000 clones, with about 80% observed a single time. The entry originates in a study of blood T cell repertoires in COVID-19. Across the study: T cells, B-cell-depleted T cells, or PBMCs supplied cDNA or gDNA.

The TCR was taken from a man between 65 and 85 years old with active or convalescent COVID-19. The source material was peripheral blood.

As DNA, the CDR3 is TGTGCCAGCTCTTATGAAGCGGGCACTGGGGTAGCCAAAAACATTCAGTACTTC. Translating it yields CASSYEAGTGVAKNIQYF. The gene calls are TRBV18 and TRBJ2-4; D possibly corresponds to TRBD2 (6 bases). V was shortened by 6 bases and J by 0 bases, with 21 bases between the two germline ends. Per the germline V gene, CDR1 is KGHSH and CDR2 is LQKENI. This CDR3 is built from 18 residues.